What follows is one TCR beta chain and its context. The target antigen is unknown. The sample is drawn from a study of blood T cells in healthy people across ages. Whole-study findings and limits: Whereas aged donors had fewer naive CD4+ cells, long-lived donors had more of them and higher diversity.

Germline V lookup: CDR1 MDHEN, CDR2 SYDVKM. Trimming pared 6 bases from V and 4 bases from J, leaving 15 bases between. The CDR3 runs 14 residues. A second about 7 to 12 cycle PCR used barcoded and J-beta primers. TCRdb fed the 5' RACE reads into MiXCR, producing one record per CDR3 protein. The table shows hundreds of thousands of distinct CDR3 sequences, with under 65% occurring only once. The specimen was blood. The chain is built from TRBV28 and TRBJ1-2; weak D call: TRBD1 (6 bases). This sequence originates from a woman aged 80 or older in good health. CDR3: CASSSGRGIYGYTF. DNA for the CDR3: TGTGCCAGCAGCTCAGGGAGGGGGATCTATGGCTACACCTTC.